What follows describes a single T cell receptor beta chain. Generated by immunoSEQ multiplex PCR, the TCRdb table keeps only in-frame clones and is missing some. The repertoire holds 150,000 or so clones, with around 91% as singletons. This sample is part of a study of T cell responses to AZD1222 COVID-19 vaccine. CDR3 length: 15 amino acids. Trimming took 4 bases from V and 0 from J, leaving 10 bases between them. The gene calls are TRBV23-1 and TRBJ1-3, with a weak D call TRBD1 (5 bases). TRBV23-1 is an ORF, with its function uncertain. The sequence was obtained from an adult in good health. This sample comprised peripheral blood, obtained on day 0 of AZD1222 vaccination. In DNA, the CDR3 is TGCGCCAGCAGTCTACCAGGGCACTCTGGAAACACCATATATTTT. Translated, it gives CASSLPGHSGNTIYF.